Listed here are 23 T cell receptor beta chains from one sample, sequenced in a study of CD4 T cells in relation to SARS-CoV-2 and coronaviruses. CD4+ T cells from unexposed donors were obtained before the COVID-19 pandemic (2011-2018). CD4+ T cells were isolated from the cells after 10 days of culture. Antigen specificity for these receptors is unknown. Produced via immunoSEQ multiplex PCR; TCRdb's table is partial and in-frame only. Altogether tens of thousands of clones are present, 72% being singletons, with the ten largest covering approximately 15%. The material sequenced was CD4+ T cells from PBMCs, cultured in vitro. The receptor set was obtained from a human donor in good health.

V is TRBV7-2 and J is TRBJ2-1; D call uncertain. V lost 1 base to trimming and J lost 2 bases, with 9 bases between them. The germline V gene has CDR1 SGHTA and CDR2 FQGNSA. The CDR3 is 15 residues long. The CDR3 protein is CASSLGDMPYNEQFF. Written as DNA, the CDR3 is TGTGCCAGCAGCTTAGGAGACATGCCCTACAATGAGCAGTTCTTC.

There are a few counts of this clone. The chain combines TRBV7-9 with TRBJ1-5; TRBD1 agrees at 7 bases. Looked up from germline, CDR1 is SEHNR and CDR2 is FQNEAQ (reference sequence). This CDR3 is 17 amino acids long. After removal of 2 bases from V and 2 bases from J, the junction contained 9 bases not matched to a gene. CDR3 sequence reads: CASSLSEAGGGNQPQHF. CDR3 nucleotides: TGTGCCAGCAGCTTATCTGAGGCAGGGGGGGGCAATCAGCCCCAGCATTTT.

The table lists this clone with a few counts. The genes are TRBV7-2 and TRBJ2-2; TRBD2 aligns across 9 bases. Trimming cost V 2 bases and J 7 bases; bases outside gene matches: 5. Germline values: CDR1 SGHTA, CDR2 FQGNSA. The CDR3 contains 15 residues. The CDR3 DNA is TGTGCCAGCAGCTTAAAGCTAGCGGGGCACGGGGAGCTGTTTTTT. It specifies CASSLKLAGHGELFF. Full variable domain (missing parts from reference TRBV7-2 and TRBJ2-2): GAGVSQSPSNKVTEKGKDVELRCDPISGHTALYWYRQSLGQGLEFLIYFQGNSAPDKSGLPSDRFSAERTGGSVSTLTIQRTQQEDSAVYLCASSLKLAGHGELFFGEGSRLTVL.

This chain links TRBV7-9 with TRBJ2-3; D possibly corresponds to TRBD2 (5 bases). The CDR3 is 16 amino acids. The V and J ends lost 1 base and 2 bases respectively, with 13 bases between them. CDR1 is SEHNR, CDR2 FQNEAQ, per germline (reference sequence). The CDR3 sequence: CASSLGRVGITDTQYF. For the CDR3, the DNA is TGTGCCAGCAGCTTAGGACGGGTCGGGATCACAGATACGCAGTATTTT.

The gene calls are TRBV5-1 and TRBJ1-2; 7 nucleotides line up with TRBD1. V lost 4 bases, J lost 2 bases, and 11 bases stayed unmatched. Germline CDR1 is SGHRS and CDR2 is YFSETQ. The length of the CDR3 is 16 residues. CDR3 in DNA: TGCGCCAGCAGCCCGCCCGGGACAGAACTCAACTATGGCTACACCTTC. It yields the protein CASSPPGTELNYGYTF.

This sequence joins TRBV10-2 and TRBJ1-1; D is unclear. V shed 10 bases and J shed 4 bases, with 19 bases lying between them. CDR3 length: 14 amino acids. CDR1 and CDR2 (germline): WSHSY, SAAADI. The CDR3 DNA sequence: TGCGCCACCCAGATCGGCGGCAGTGGCACTGAAGCTTTCTTT. Encoded protein: CATQIGGSGTEAFF.

CDR3 coding DNA: TGTGCCAGCAGCCGCTCAGCGGGGTTCACAGATACGCAGTATTTT. It encodes CASSRSAGFTDTQYF. The chain uses TRBV6-2 or TRBV6-3 and TRBJ2-3; 7 bases agree with TRBD2. CDR3 length: 15 residues. V lost 6 bases and J lost 2; bases outside the gene matches: 8. Germline V lookup: CDR1 MNHEY, CDR2 SVGEGT.

The rearrangement uses TRBV29-1 and TRBJ2-3, with 7 bases fitting TRBD2. This CDR3 is 14 amino acids long. Germline V gene sequence: CDR1 SQVTM, CDR2 ANQGSEA. The CDR3 DNA reads TGCAGTCTTGGTGCGGCCGGGAGGACAGATACGCAGTATTTT. Its protein product is CSLGAAGRTDTQYF.

The V gene is TRBV7-2, the J gene TRBJ2-7; TRBD2 might be the D (5 bases). Germline CDR1 SGHTA, CDR2 FQGNSA. The CDR3 spans 15 residues. Deletions cut 3 bases from V and 2 bases from J, with 14 bases between. CDR3 in amino acids: CASSFRAAATYEQYF. CDR3 DNA: TGTGCCAGCAGCTTTAGAGCGGCCGCGACCTACGAGCAGTACTTC.

The rearrangement links TRBV11-2 to TRBJ2-1; the D is unclear. Germline lookup yields CDR1 SGHAT and CDR2 FQNNGV. Trimming took 1 base from V and 1 from J, leaving 8 bases between them. The CDR3 contains 15 residues. CDR3 coding DNA: TGTGCCAGCAGCTTAGGACACCAATCCTACAATGAGCAGTTCTTC. It translates to CASSLGHQSYNEQFF.

There are a few counts of this clone. The chain links TRBV7-6 to TRBJ2-3; D gene unclear. Germline loops: CDR1 SGHVS, CDR2 FNYEAQ. Trimming removed 1 base from V and 1 base from J, with 6 bases in between. This CDR3 has 14 residues. CDR3 nucleotides: TGTGCCAGCAGCTTAGGTACTCGCACAGATACGCAGTATTTT. It codes for CASSLGTRTDTQYF.

The rearrangement uses TRBV4-3 and TRBJ2-5, with a possible D match to TRBD1 (6 bases). Trimming cost V 1 base and J 5 bases, with 14 bases left between them. This CDR3 has 15 residues. Germline-derived CDR1 and CDR2 are LGHNA and YSLEER. The CDR3 DNA follows: TGCGCCAGCAGCCAAGGAGGCCAGGGGTTGGAGACCCAGTACTTC. Amino acid sequence: CASSQGGQGLETQYF.

V gene TRBV7-6 combines with J gene TRBJ1-3, with D perhaps TRBD1 (6 bases). The germline V gene encodes CDR1 SGHVS and CDR2 FNYEAQ. The ends were cut back, 5 bases at V and 0 bases at J, with 14 bases in the middle. The CDR3 length is 16 residues. The CDR3 is CASSLRQVPSGNTIYF. CDR3 bases: TGTGCCAGCAGCCTTCGACAGGTTCCCTCTGGAAACACCATATATTTT.

On this clone itself: The junction differs from germline at one of its ends, possibly a read error. This chain connects TRBV4-2 to TRBJ1-4; 7 positions agree with TRBD1. The CDR3 contains 15 residues. In germline, CDR1 is LGHNA, CDR2 YNFKEQ. CDR3 region: CASSEDRATNEKLFF. The CDR3 nucleotides read TGTGCCAGCAGCGAAGACAGGGCAACTAATGAAAAACTGTTTTTT.

The V and J genes are TRBV10-1 and TRBJ2-5; 7 nucleotides agree with TRBD2. Germline CDR1 WNHNN, CDR2 SYGVQD (reference sequence). J lost 6 bases, V lost 4 bases, and 8 bases had no gene match. There are 14 residues in the CDR3. This chain's CDR3 is CASSGLAARQTQYF. The CDR3 DNA sequence: TGCGCCAGCAGTGGGCTAGCGGCCAGGCAGACCCAGTACTTC.

The chain recombines TRBV7-9 with TRBJ2-7; possible D gene TRBD1, 5 bases. The CDR3 has 16 residues. Between the trimmed V and J ends, which lost 5 bases and 3 bases, there was a span of 20 bases. Germline CDR1 and CDR2: SEHNR and FQNEAQ (reference sequence). The CDR3 sequence is CASSVNQGLRLYEQYF. The CDR3 nucleotides are TGTGCCAGCAGCGTTAATCAGGGTTTACGTCTCTACGAGCAGTACTTC.

J is TRBJ2-7 and V is TRBV12-5; a weak D match, TRBD2 (5 bases). CDR1 is LGHNT, CDR2 FRNRAP, per germline. The V gene lost 3 bases and the J gene lost 3 bases, with 12 bases spanning the gap. CDR3 length: 14 residues. The CDR3 DNA reads TGTGCTAGTGGTTTTACGAGGGCGGACTACGAGCAGTACTTC. Translated: CASGFTRADYEQYF.

The chain couples TRBV4-3 to TRBJ2-7; D possibly corresponds to TRBD2 (5 bases). This CDR3 has 14 amino acids. Trimming took 3 bases from V and 8 from J, leaving 17 bases between them. CDR1 and CDR2 from the germline V gene are LGHNA and YSLEER. CDR3 region: CASSQLPRATQQYF. The CDR3 DNA is TGCGCCAGCAGCCAGCTTCCGCGGGCAACCCAGCAGTACTTC.

This sequence joins TRBV6-2 or TRBV6-3 and TRBJ2-1; D possibly corresponds to TRBD2 (7 bases). Trimming took 5 bases from V and 6 from J, leaving 20 bases between them. From germline, CDR1 is MNHEY and CDR2 SVGEGT. The CDR3 is 16 amino acids. In nucleotides, the CDR3 is TGTGCCAGCAGTACCCAAGGGTGGGGGGGCCTCAATGAGCAGTTCTTC. Its protein product is CASSTQGWGGLNEQFF.

In its sample, this clone was seen a few times. In DNA, the CDR3 is TGCGCCAGCAGCCATGACGGACAGGGACAGACGCGGGCGCAGTATTTT. Translating gives CASSHDGQGQTRAQYF. The chain uses TRBV4-1 and TRBJ2-3; 8 bases fit TRBD1. CDR3 size: 16 residues. Germline V gene data show CDR1 as MGHRA and CDR2 as YSYEKL. V lost 3 bases, J lost 10 bases, and 15 bases stayed unmatched.

The V gene is TRBV5-6, the J gene TRBJ2-4; D remains unclear. Germline lookup yields CDR1 SGHDT and CDR2 YYEEEE. This CDR3 comprises 14 residues. Between the trimmed V and J ends, which lost 2 bases and 1 base, there was a span of 7 bases. This CDR3 reads CASSLWAAKNIQYF. The CDR3 coding sequence is TGTGCCAGCAGCTTATGGGCGGCCAAAAACATTCAGTACTTC.

The chain combines TRBV6-5 with TRBJ1-4; D is ambiguous. Germline V gene sequence: CDR1 MNHEY, CDR2 SVGAGI. V was clipped by 0 bases and J by 8 bases, with 13 bases between them. CDR3 size: 15 residues. The CDR3 sequence: CASSYSGQAGEKLFF. The CDR3, as DNA: TGTGCCAGCAGTTACTCGGGTCAGGCGGGGGAAAAACTGTTTTTT.

This chain links TRBV5-1 with TRBJ1-5; a possible D gene is TRBD1 (6 bases). V shed 2 bases and J shed 1 base, with 10 bases lying between them. Germline CDR1 SGHRS, CDR2 YFSETQ. The length of the CDR3 is 15 residues. CDR3 coding DNA: TGCGCCAGCAGCTTACAGGGTGCGAGCAATCAGCCCCAGCATTTT. Amino acids: CASSLQGASNQPQHF.